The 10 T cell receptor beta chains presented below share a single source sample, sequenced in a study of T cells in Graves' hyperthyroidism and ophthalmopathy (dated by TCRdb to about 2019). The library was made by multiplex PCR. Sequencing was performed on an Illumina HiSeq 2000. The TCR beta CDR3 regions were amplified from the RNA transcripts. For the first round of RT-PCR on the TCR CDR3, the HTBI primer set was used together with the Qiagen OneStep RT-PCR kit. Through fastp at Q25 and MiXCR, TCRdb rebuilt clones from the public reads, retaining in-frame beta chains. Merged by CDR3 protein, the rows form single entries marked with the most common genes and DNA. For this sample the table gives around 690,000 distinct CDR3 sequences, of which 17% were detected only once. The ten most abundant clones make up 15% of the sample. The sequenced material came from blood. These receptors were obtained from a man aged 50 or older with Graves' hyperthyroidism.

The CDR3 loop reads CACKRGGEKLFF. CDR3 coding DNA: TGTGCCTGCAAGAGGGGGGGCGAAAAACTGTTTTTT. The chain has TRBV2 and TRBJ1-4; the D gene is possibly TRBD1 (6 bases). Per germline, CDR1 SNHLY and CDR2 FYNNEI. The CDR3 runs to 12 residues. V dropped 11 bases and J dropped 8 bases, with 15 bases sitting between them.

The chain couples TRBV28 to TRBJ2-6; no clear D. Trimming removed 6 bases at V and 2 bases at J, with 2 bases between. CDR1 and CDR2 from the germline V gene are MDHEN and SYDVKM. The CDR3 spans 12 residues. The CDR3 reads CASRAGANVLTF. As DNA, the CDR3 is TGTGCCAGCAGGGCTGGGGCCAACGTCCTGACTTTC.

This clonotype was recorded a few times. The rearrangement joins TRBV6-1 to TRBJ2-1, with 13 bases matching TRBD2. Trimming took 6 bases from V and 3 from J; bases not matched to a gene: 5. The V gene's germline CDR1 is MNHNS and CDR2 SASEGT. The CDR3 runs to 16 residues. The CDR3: CASRGLAGENYNEQFF. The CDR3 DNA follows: TGTGCCAGCAGAGGACTAGCGGGAGAGAACTACAATGAGCAGTTCTTC.

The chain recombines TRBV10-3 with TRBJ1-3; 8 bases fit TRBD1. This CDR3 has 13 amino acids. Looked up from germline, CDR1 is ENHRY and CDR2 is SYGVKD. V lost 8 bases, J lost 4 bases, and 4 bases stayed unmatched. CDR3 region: CAIQGAEGNTIYF. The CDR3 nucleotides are TGTGCCATCCAGGGGGCCGAAGGAAACACCATATATTTT.

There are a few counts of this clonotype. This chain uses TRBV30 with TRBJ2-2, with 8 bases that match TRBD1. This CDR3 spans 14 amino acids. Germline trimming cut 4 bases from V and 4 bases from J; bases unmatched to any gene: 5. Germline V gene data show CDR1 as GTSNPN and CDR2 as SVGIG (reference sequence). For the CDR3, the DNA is TGTGCCTGGACAGGGGGCAGTTTCACCGGGGAGCTGTTTTTT. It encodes CAWTGGSFTGELFF. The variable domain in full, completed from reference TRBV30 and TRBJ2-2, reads SQTIHQWPATLVQPVGSPLSLECTVEGTSNPNLYWYRQAAGRGLQLLFYSVGIGQISSEVPQNLSASRPQDRQFILSSKKLLLSDSGFYLCAWTGGSFTGELFFGEGSRLTVL.

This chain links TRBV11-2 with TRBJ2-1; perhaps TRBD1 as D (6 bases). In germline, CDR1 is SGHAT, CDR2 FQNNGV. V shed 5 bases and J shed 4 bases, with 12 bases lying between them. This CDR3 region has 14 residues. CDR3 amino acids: CASSGFQGYNEQFF. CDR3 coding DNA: TGTGCCAGCAGCGGGTTTCAGGGGTACAATGAGCAGTTCTTC.

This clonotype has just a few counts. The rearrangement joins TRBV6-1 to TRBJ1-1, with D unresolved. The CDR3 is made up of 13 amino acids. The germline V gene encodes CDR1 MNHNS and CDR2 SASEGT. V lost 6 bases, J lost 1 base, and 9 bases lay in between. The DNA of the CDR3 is TGTGCCAGCAGCGGGCGTAAGAACACTGAAGCTTTCTTT. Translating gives CASSGRKNTEAFF.

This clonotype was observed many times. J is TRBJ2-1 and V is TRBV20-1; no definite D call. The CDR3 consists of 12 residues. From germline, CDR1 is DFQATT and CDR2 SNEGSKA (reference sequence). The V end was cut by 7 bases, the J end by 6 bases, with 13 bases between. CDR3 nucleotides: TGCAGTGGCGCTGACCTCCCCAATGAGCAGTTCTTC. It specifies CSGADLPNEQFF.

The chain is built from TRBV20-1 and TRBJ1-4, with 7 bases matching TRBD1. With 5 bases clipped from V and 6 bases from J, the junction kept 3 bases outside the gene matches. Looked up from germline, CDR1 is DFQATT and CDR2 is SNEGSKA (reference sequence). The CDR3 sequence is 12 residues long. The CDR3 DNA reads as TGCAGTGCTCGACAGGGAGATGAAAAACTGTTTTTT. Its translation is CSARQGDEKLFF.

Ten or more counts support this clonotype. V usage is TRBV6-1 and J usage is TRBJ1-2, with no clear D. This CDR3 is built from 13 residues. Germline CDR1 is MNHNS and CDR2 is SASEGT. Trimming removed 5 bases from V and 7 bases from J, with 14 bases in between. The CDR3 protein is CASSLSASGGYTF. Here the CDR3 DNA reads TGTGCCAGCAGTTTGAGTGCATCTGGTGGCTACACCTTC.